The next 26 T cell receptor beta chains were all read from a single sample in a study of cytomegalovirus exposure and HLA in healthy donors. Some clones are missing from TCRdb's copy, which holds only in-frame ones; the method was immunoSEQ multiplex PCR. This sample has roughly 100,000 clones; about 88% occur once, and the top ten carry approximately 4%. Material: PBMCs. The source is a young woman in good health and CMV-seropositive.

This chain links TRBV4-1 with TRBJ2-2; D gene ambiguous. The germline V and J ends were trimmed by 1 base and 2 bases, with 5 bases remaining between them. Germline CDR1 is MGHRA and CDR2 is YSYEKL. The CDR3 consists of 14 residues. The chain's CDR3 is CASSQARNTGELFF. CDR3 DNA sequence: TGCGCCAGCAGCCAAGCCCGTAACACCGGGGAGCTGTTTTTT.

V and J are TRBV27 and TRBJ1-5; perhaps TRBD1 as D (6 bases). The germline gives CDR1 MNHEY, CDR2 SMNVEV (reference sequence). The CDR3 is 14 residues long. V was trimmed by 3 bases and J by 4 bases, leaving 10 bases between them. The CDR3: CASSFTQGNQPQHF. The CDR3 DNA sequence: TGTGCCAGCAGTTTTACCCAGGGGAATCAGCCCCAGCATTTT.

The chain employs TRBV5-4 and TRBJ2-3, with 9 nucleotides matching TRBD2. V trimming: 4 bases; J trimming: 4 bases; junction bases outside the gene matches: 10. This CDR3 contains 16 residues. CDR1 and CDR2 (germline): SGHNT, YYREEE (reference sequence). The CDR3 sequence: CASSPRGREGPDTQYF. CDR3 sequence (DNA): TGTGCCAGCAGCCCGCGGGGGCGGGAGGGGCCAGATACGCAGTATTTT.

This chain uses TRBV25-1 with TRBJ2-5, with TRBD2 matching 7 bases. V trimming: 5 bases; J trimming: 4 bases; junction bases outside the gene matches: 10. This CDR3 contains 15 residues. Per germline, CDR1 MGHDK and CDR2 SYGVNS. CDR3 DNA sequence: TGTGCCAGCAGTCCCCTTTCGACGGGGGGAGAGACCCAGTACTTC. It codes for CASSPLSTGGETQYF.

This sequence joins TRBV6-4 and TRBJ1-1; no firm D call. This CDR3 contains 11 residues. V lost 0 bases and J lost 9, with 5 bases in between. CDR1 is MRHNA, CDR2 SNTAGT, per germline. The chain's CDR3 is CASSDSRKAFF. In DNA form, the CDR3 reads TGTGCCAGCAGTGACTCGAGGAAAGCTTTCTTT.

The V gene is TRBV2, the J gene TRBJ2-5; 10 bases line up with TRBD1. The better agreement between TRBJ2-7 and the DNA end casts doubt on the J call. The CDR3 extends over 13 amino acids. Germline lookup yields CDR1 SNHLY and CDR2 FYNNEI. The CDR3 DNA reads TGTGCCAGCTTAGGACAGGGGGCCTACGAGCAGTACTTC. It specifies CASLGQGAYEQYF.

The rearrangement joins TRBV11-2 to TRBJ2-3, with 12 bases identical to TRBD2. The CDR3 runs 16 residues. V shed 5 bases and J 2 bases; nucleotides not matched to a gene: 5. The V gene's germline CDR1 is SGHAT and CDR2 FQNNGV. CDR3 loop: CASSRRTSGTTDTQYF. The DNA of the CDR3 is TGTGCCAGCAGCCGTCGGACTAGCGGGACCACAGATACGCAGTATTTT.

The genes are TRBV19 and TRBJ2-2; 7 bases are shared with TRBD1. The CDR3 consists of 16 residues. J was trimmed by 0 bases and V by 6 bases; bases with no gene match: 7. The germline gives CDR1 LNHDA, CDR2 SQIVND (reference sequence). The CDR3 DNA follows: TGTGCCAGTAGCAAGGCGACAGGGTCGAACACCGGGGAGCTGTTTTTT. Amino acids: CASSKATGSNTGELFF.

The CDR3 spells CASSQAGYGYTF. As DNA, the CDR3 is TGTGCCAGCAGCCAAGCCGGGTATGGCTACACCTTC. This chain joins TRBV14 and TRBJ1-2; D uncertain. Between the trimmed V and J ends, which lost 1 base and 5 bases, there was a span of 5 bases. The V gene's germline CDR1 is SGHDN and CDR2 FVKESK. The CDR3 totals 12 residues.

The chain combines TRBV25-1 with TRBJ1-4; 12 bases match TRBD1. From germline, CDR1 is MGHDK and CDR2 SYGVNS. The CDR3 is 17 residues long. The V segment lost 6 bases and the J segment 2 bases; nucleotides outside the gene matches: 7. CDR3 DNA: TGTGCCAGCAGGGCCCACGGGACAGGGGGCACTAATGAAAAACTGTTTTTT. This sequence encodes CASRAHGTGGTNEKLFF.

The J gene is TRBJ2-7, the V gene TRBV18; 10 bases agree with TRBD2. The CDR3 is 16 amino acids. Germline CDR1 KGHSH, CDR2 LQKENI. Trimming removed 0 bases from V and 3 bases from J; junction bases left unmatched: 5. The CDR3 region has the DNA TGTGCCAGCTCACCACCGAGCGGGAGGGGTGGCTACGAGCAGTACTTC. Its protein product is CASSPPSGRGGYEQYF.

CDR3: CASSLPPSLSTDTQYF. CDR3 DNA: TGTGCCAGCAGTTTACCCCCCTCTCTCAGCACAGATACGCAGTATTTT. V gene TRBV28 combines with J gene TRBJ2-3; D remains ambiguous. There are 16 residues in the CDR3. With 2 bases removed from V and 0 bases from J, the gap between germline ends came to 12 bases. The V gene's germline CDR1 is MDHEN and CDR2 SYDVKM.

The V call is TRBV10-3, the J call TRBJ2-7; 10 bases are a match to TRBD2. This CDR3 spans 12 amino acids. The trim removed 5 bases at V and 6 bases at J, leaving 1 base unmatched. CDR1 and CDR2 (germline): ENHRY, SYGVKD. The CDR3 is CAISSGGGEQYF. CDR3 sequence (DNA): TGTGCCATCAGTAGCGGGGGGGGCGAGCAGTACTTC.

CDR3 DNA: TGTGCCAGCAGGCCTGGGACAGGGAACACTGAAGCTTTCTTT. Its translation: CASRPGTGNTEAFF. The chain couples TRBV7-6 to TRBJ1-1; the match to TRBD1 covers 8 bases. From germline, CDR1 is SGHVS and CDR2 FNYEAQ. The V gene end was trimmed by 6 bases and the J gene end by 1 base; junction bases not matched to a gene: 4. The CDR3 has 14 residues.

The V gene is TRBV11-3, the J gene TRBJ2-1; TRBD2 matches at 8 bases. This CDR3 region has 17 residues. The V gene's germline CDR1 is SGHNT and CDR2 YENEEA. V lost 1 base to trimming and J lost 1 base; unmatched junction nucleotides: 6. The CDR3 is CASSLGGLAGSYNEQFF. In DNA, the CDR3 is TGTGCCAGCAGCTTAGGAGGGCTAGCGGGTTCCTACAATGAGCAGTTCTTC.

The V gene is TRBV6-1, the J gene TRBJ2-5; 11 bases line up with TRBD2. The CDR3 sequence is 15 residues long. The germline gives CDR1 MNHNS, CDR2 SASEGT. After removal of 6 bases from V and 4 bases from J, the junction contained 7 bases not matched to a gene. The CDR3 reads CASRYNLAGGETQYF. The CDR3 DNA reads TGTGCCAGCAGGTATAACCTAGCGGGAGGAGAGACCCAGTACTTC.

The chain joins TRBV19 to TRBJ1-4; no reliable D call. The germline V gene encodes CDR1 LNHDA and CDR2 SQIVND (reference sequence). V gave up 3 bases and J gave up 8 bases, with 16 bases separating them. CDR3 size: 15 residues. The CDR3 DNA reads TGTGCCAGTAGTATGGCCACGAACGGGTTAGAAAAACTGTTTTTT. Protein sequence: CASSMATNGLEKLFF.

The chain has TRBV27 and TRBJ2-5; D possibly corresponds to TRBD1 (6 bases). The germline V gene encodes CDR1 MNHEY and CDR2 SMNVEV (reference sequence). Deletions cut 6 bases from V and 2 bases from J, with 10 bases between. The CDR3 sequence is 13 residues long. The CDR3 bases are TGTGCCAGCAGCTGGGGGCCTCAAGAGACCCAGTACTTC. It is translated as CASSWGPQETQYF.

This chain links TRBV5-4 with TRBJ2-7, with TRBD2 matching 14 bases. This CDR3 comprises 17 residues. Trimming took 4 bases from V and 1 from J; bases not matched to a gene: 7. Germline CDR1 reads SGHNT; CDR2 reads YYREEE (reference sequence). The CDR3 here is CASSVGLAGGRSYEQYF. CDR3 DNA sequence: TGTGCCAGCAGCGTCGGACTAGCGGGGGGCCGGTCCTACGAGCAGTACTTC.

V is TRBV5-1 and J is TRBJ2-7, with a tentative D call TRBD1 (5 bases). V was clipped by 5 bases and J by 3 bases, with 12 bases between them. The CDR3 loop spans 13 amino acids. CDR1 is SGHRS and CDR2 is YFSETQ in the germline V gene. The CDR3 region has the DNA TGCGCCAGCAGTGAAGGGGATGACTACGAGCAGTACTTC. It encodes CASSEGDDYEQYF.

The V gene is TRBV7-9, the J gene TRBJ2-7, with D perhaps TRBD1 (6 bases). Trimming stripped 5 bases from V and 3 bases from J, with 14 bases between. CDR1 SEHNR and CDR2 FQNEAQ come from the germline V gene (reference sequence). CDR3 length: 14 residues. The CDR3 coding sequence is TGTGCCAGCAGCCCACCGACAGGTAGCTACGAGCAGTACTTC. This sequence encodes CASSPPTGSYEQYF.

The chain has TRBV13 and TRBJ1-4; 7 positions match TRBD1. The CDR3 covers 15 residues. In germline, CDR1 is PRHDT, CDR2 FYEKMQ (reference sequence). Trimming at V came to 4 bases and at J to 4 bases, leaving 6 bases not matched to a gene. The CDR3: CASSSSGTDNEKLFF. The CDR3 coding sequence is TGTGCCAGCAGCTCCTCCGGGACAGATAATGAAAAACTGTTTTTT.

This clone has only one observation. This chain uses TRBV28 with TRBJ1-2; TRBD1 might be the D (5 bases). Germline lookup yields CDR1 MDHEN and CDR2 SYDVKM. V was clipped by 3 bases and J by 4 bases, with 15 bases between them. The CDR3 extends over 15 amino acids. The CDR3 DNA is TGTGCCAGCAGTTTTAGGGGCTCTCGGATCTATGGCTACACCTTC. It specifies CASSFRGSRIYGYTF.

The rearrangement uses TRBV18 and TRBJ1-1, with TRBD1 matching over 7 bases. The CDR3 runs to 15 residues. The V gene end was trimmed by 5 bases and the J gene end by 4 bases; junction bases not matched to a gene: 10. The germline V gene encodes CDR1 KGHSH and CDR2 LQKENI. CDR3: CASSTTGDRGTEAFF. The CDR3 nucleotides are TGTGCCAGCTCAACCACAGGGGATCGGGGCACTGAAGCTTTCTTT.

The chain employs TRBV6-5 and TRBJ1-2; D is uncertain. V was pared by 6 bases and J by 7 bases, with 12 bases between. The germline CDR1 and CDR2 sequences are MNHEY and SVGAGI. The CDR3 sequence is 12 residues long. The CDR3 coding sequence is TGTGCCAGCAGGCCGCCGGGTTCTGGCTACACCTTC. Its translation: CASRPPGSGYTF.

This clone was found a few times. The rearrangement uses TRBV27 and TRBJ2-7, with 7 bases identical to TRBD1. The CDR3 length is 13 residues. The trim removed 4 bases at V and 1 base at J, leaving 1 base unmatched. Germline V gives CDR1 MNHEY, CDR2 SMNVEV (reference sequence). CDR3 sequence (DNA): TGTGCCAGCAGTTGGGGACAGTCCTACGAGCAGTACTTC. Encoded protein: CASSWGQSYEQYF.